The 2 T cell receptor beta chains listed next were all sequenced from one sample in a study of blood T cells in healthy people across ages (dated by TCRdb to the mid-2010s). Library creation used 5' RACE. Sequenced on an Illumina HiSeq 2500. A second PCR of roughly 6 to 11 cycles was run with a J-beta primer mix and a sample-barcoded 5' primer. Using fastp at Q25 and MiXCR, TCRdb reprocessed the public reads and kept productive beta chains. Entries that share a CDR3 protein sequence are merged under the most common genes and DNA. The sample has 600,000 to 900,000 distinct CDR3 sequences on record, about 26% of them singletons. The ten largest clones add up to 3% of the sample. This sample also appeared in a second study, on T cells of mothers and their children.

The sequencing sample was made of blood. The receptors were gathered from a boy younger than 18 in good health.

This clonotype was picked up a small number of times. The chain carries TRBV20-1 and TRBJ2-3; D is perhaps TRBD2 (7 bases). V was cut by 8 bases and J by 5 bases, with 17 bases left in between. Germline loops: CDR1 DFQATT, CDR2 SNEGSKA (reference sequence). The length of the CDR3 is 13 residues. CDR3 in amino acids: CSPEWGGRDTQYF. The CDR3 bases are TGCAGTCCTGAGTGGGGGGGGCGAGATACGCAGTATTTT.

The table lists this clonotype with a few counts. V is TRBV10-3 and J is TRBJ2-1; 7 bases fit TRBD1. J was trimmed by 7 bases and V by 11 bases; bases with no gene match: 17. The length of the CDR3 is 15 residues. Germline lookup yields CDR1 ENHRY and CDR2 SYGVKD. The CDR3 here is CASREGGGMGNEQFF. The CDR3 nucleotides read TGTGCCTCCCGGGAAGGGGGCGGTATGGGGAATGAGCAGTTCTTC.